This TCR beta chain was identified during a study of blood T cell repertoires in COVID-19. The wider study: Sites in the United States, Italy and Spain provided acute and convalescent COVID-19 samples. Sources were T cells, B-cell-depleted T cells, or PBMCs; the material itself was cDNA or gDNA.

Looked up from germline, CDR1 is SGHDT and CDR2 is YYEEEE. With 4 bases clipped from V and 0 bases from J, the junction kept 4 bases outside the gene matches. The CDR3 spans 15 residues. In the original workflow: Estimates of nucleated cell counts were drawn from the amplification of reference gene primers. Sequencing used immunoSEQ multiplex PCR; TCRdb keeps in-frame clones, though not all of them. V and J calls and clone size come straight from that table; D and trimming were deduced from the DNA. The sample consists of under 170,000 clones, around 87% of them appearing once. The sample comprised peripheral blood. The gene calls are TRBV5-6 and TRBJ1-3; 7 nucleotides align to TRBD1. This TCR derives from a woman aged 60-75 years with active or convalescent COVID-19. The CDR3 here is CASSDPGGSGNTIYF. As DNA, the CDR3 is TGTGCCAGCAGCGACCCAGGGGGCTCTGGAAACACCATATATTTT.